The present T cell receptor (beta chain) was sequenced within a study of blood T cell repertoires in COVID-19. Using immunoSEQ multiplex PCR, the repertoire was profiled, and TCRdb retains in-frame clones only, with some absent. The profile shows 95,000 to 120,000 clones, less than 75% of them singletons. The clonotype comes from a middle-aged woman with acute or convalescent COVID-19. Material: peripheral blood.

CDR3 protein: CASSLMGGTGANVLTF. The CDR3 nucleotides are TGTGCCAGCAGCTTAATGGGGGGAACTGGGGCCAACGTCCTGACTTTC. This chain uses TRBV7-3 with TRBJ2-6; D may be TRBD2 (6 bases). This CDR3 has 16 residues. CDR1 and CDR2 (germline): SGHTA, FQGTGA. V lost 1 base to trimming and J lost 2 bases, with 9 bases between them.